This TCR beta chain was retrieved from a study of blood T cells in healthy people across ages (dated by TCRdb to between 2014 and 2016). About the investigation overall: Template switching captured roughly one uniquely barcoded TCR beta cDNA molecule per two T cells in model experiments. Age-related changes in TCR beta repertoire diversity were measured in the study by deep sequencing normalized with unique cDNA molecular identifiers. The donors were split into four age groups: young (average around 16 years), middle-aged (nearly 40), aged (about 62) and long-lived (over 80). To avoid experimental bias, donors of different ages were distributed randomly across sequencing lanes. The study analyzed two additional independent replicas of 1 million unique cDNA reads from the same blood draw for two donors, one aged 18 to 29 and one aged 80 or older. Summary of the overall study and its limitations: Compared with the aged group, more naive CD4+ T cells, fewer expanded clones and increased TCR diversity were shown by the long-lived group, suggesting age selection. Donor CMV infection status was unknown, potentially confounding age-related changes in expanded clonotypes. Because profiling used bulk unsorted PBMCs, naive and antigen-experienced compartments could not be compared conclusively. A strong correlation was found between observed TCR beta diversity and the percentage of naive T cells measured by flow cytometry. As age increased, observed TCR beta diversity per million T cells dropped in a roughly linear way, and a significant reduction was already evident by age approximately 40. Total diversity estimates from one million sequenced T cells were considered lower bounds and underestimates.

Points on this clonotype: Its antigen remains undetermined. The record has no base qualities; no much larger clone is one base away.

V sheds 0 bases and J sheds 0 bases, leaving 10 bases between their ends. The germline V gene yields SGHRS for CDR1 and YFSETQ for CDR2. The cysteine opens and the phenylalanine closes a CDR3 of 17 amino acids. Left in the record is the CDR3 DNA by itself, 51 bases read in frame from the first base. Library creation used 5' RACE. Sequencing relied on an Illumina HiSeq 2500. A second about 6 to 11 cycle PCR used a sample-barcoded 5' primer and a J-beta primer mix. A unique molecular identifier was introduced onto each TCR beta cDNA molecule by a template-switch 5' adaptor carrying 12 random nucleotides. Each sample yielded at least 2.5 million CDR3-containing paired-end reads. First-strand cDNA was synthesized from all RNA with the Mint cDNA synthesis kit, primed by a TRBC-specific oligonucleotide. Following uracil-DNA glycosylase treatment, all cDNA underwent a first 18-cycle PCR with the universal primers M1SS and BC2_uni_R. On the study's bioinformatics: For normalization, 1 million high-quality reads were randomly selected from each sample, with every read carrying a distinct molecular identifier. Reads with shared molecular identifiers were discarded instead of being binned into consensus sequences. MiTCR, set to a Q25 quality threshold and the strictest error-elimination algorithm, was used for CDR3 identification, clonotype clustering and error correction. A nonparametric unseen species model with Euler transformation was used to estimate a lower bound on total TCR beta diversity. TCRdb ran its own pipeline on the public reads, namely fastp trimming at Q25 and MiXCR clone calling, and kept in-frame beta chains. Each record represents a unique CDR3 protein, reported with the most common genes and DNA among its rows. These V and J calls are TCRdb output, not the study's own analysis. A total of some 1.7 million distinct CDR3 sequences appear in this sample, over 25% of them only once. The top ten constitute approximately 7.7% of the sample.

The donors were roughly 40 Caucasian individuals from Russia, aged 6 to 90 years, who were systemically healthy. Around 10 milliliters of peripheral blood were drawn from each donor into EDTA-treated Vacutainer tubes. Ficoll-Paque density-gradient centrifugation was used to isolate PBMCs, with at least 6.5 million per sample. Trizol reagent was used to extract total RNA from the PBMCs, yielding at least 6 micrograms per sample. For every donor, flow cytometry on a PBMC aliquot measured the percentage of naive CD45RAhigh/CD27high T cells. The sequence was collected from a woman in her twenties or thirties in good health. The chain joins TRBV5-1 to TRBJ1-6, with the D gene not clear enough to name. Sequences were obtained from blood. The CDR3 amino acid sequence is: CASSLVRPGSYNSPLHF. In nucleotides, the sequence is TGCGCCAGCAGCTTGGTTCGGCCAGGCTCCTATAATTCACCCCTCCACTTT.